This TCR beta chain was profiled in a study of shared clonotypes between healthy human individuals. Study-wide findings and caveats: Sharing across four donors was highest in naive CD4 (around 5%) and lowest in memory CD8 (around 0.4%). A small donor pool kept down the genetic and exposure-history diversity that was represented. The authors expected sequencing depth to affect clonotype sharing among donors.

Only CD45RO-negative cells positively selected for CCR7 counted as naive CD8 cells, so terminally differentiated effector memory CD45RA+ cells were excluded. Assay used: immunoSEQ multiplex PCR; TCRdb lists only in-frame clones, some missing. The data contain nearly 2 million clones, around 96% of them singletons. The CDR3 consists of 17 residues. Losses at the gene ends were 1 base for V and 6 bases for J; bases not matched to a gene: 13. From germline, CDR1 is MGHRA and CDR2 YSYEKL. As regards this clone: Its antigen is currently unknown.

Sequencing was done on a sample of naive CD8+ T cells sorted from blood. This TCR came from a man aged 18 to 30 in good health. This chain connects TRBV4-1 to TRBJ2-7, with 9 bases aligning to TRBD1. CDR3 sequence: CASSQVSAPGQGREQYF. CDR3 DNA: TGCGCCAGCAGCCAAGTTTCGGCCCCGGGACAGGGTCGCGAGCAGTACTTC.